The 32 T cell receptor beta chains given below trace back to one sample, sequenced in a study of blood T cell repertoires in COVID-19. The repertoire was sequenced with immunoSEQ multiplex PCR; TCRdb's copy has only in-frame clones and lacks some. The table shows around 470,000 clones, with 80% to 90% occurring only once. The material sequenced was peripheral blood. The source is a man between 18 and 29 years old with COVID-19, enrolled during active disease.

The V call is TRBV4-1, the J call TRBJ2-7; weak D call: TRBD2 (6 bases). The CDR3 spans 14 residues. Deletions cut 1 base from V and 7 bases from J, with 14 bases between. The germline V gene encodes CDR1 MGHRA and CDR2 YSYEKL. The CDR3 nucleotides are TGCGCCAGCAGCCAAGGGGCGGGGACGGGTGAGCAGTACTTC. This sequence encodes CASSQGAGTGEQYF.

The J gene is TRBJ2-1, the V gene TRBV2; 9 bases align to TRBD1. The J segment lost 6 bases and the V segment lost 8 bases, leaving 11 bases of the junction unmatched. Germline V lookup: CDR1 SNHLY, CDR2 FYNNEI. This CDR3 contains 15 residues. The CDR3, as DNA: TGTGCCAGCCTTGAAACAGGGGGCTGGGGCAATGAGCAGTTCTTC. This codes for CASLETGGWGNEQFF.

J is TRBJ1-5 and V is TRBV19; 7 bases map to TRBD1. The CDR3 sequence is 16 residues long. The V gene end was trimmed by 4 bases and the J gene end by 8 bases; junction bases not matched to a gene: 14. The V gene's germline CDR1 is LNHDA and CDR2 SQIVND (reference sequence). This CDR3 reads CASSNSGSTGAKPQHF. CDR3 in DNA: TGTGCCAGTAGTAACTCAGGATCCACAGGGGCAAAGCCCCAGCATTTT.

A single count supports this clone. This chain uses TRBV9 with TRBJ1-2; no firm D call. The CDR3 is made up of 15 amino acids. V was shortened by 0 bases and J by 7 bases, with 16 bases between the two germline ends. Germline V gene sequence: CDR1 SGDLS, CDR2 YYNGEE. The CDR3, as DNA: TGTGCCAGCAGCGTAGGTGAGGACGGGGAGGCTGGCTACACCTTC. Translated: CASSVGEDGEAGYTF. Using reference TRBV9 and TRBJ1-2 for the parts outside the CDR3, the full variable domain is DSGVTQTPKHLITATGQRVTLRCSPRSGDLSVYWYQQSLDQGLQFLIQYYNGEERAKGNILERFSAQQFPDLHSELNLSSLELGDSALYFCASSVGEDGEAGYTFGSGTRLTVV.

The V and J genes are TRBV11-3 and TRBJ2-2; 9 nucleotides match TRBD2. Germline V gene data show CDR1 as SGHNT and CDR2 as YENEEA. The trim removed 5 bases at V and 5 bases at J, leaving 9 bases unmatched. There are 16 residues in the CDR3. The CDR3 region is CASSPYSGRRTGELFF. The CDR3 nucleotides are TGTGCCAGCAGCCCCTACAGCGGGAGGCGAACCGGGGAGCTGTTTTTT.

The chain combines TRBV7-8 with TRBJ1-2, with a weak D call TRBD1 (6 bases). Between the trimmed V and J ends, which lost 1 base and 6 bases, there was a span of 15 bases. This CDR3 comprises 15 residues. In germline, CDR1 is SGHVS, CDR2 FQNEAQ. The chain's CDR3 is CASSLGSAGVDGYTF. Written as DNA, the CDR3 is TGTGCCAGCAGCTTAGGTTCGGCAGGGGTCGATGGCTACACCTTC.

CDR3 in DNA: TGTGCCAGCAGCTTAGGGATTTGGGACAGGGGGCTAAATGAGCAGTTCTTC. Amino acids: CASSLGIWDRGLNEQFF. The rearrangement uses TRBV11-3 and TRBJ2-1, with TRBD1 matching over 12 bases. The CDR3 has 17 residues. V lost 1 base to trimming and J lost 7 bases; unmatched junction nucleotides: 8. Germline V gene lookup returns CDR1 SGHNT and CDR2 YENEEA.

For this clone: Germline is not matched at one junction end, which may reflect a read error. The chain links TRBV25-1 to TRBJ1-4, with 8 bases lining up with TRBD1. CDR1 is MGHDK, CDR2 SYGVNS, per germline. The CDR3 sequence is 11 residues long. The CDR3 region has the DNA TGTGCCAGCAGTTCCTCCGGGACAGGCCTTTTT. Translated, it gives CASSSSGTGLF.

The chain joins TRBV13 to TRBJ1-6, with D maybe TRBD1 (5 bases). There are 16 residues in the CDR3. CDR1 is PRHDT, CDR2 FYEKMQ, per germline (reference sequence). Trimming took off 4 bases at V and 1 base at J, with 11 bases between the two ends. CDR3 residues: CASSSQGSSYNSPLHF. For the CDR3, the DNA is TGTGCCAGCAGCTCTCAGGGTTCATCCTATAATTCACCCCTCCACTTT.

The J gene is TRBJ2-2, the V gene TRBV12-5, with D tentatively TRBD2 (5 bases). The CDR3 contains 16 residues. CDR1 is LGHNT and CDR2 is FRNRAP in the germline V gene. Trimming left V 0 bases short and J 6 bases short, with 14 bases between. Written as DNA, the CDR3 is TGTGCTAGTGGTTTGGTACTAGGACCGCAAGCCGGGGAGCTGTTTTTT. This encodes CASGLVLGPQAGELFF.

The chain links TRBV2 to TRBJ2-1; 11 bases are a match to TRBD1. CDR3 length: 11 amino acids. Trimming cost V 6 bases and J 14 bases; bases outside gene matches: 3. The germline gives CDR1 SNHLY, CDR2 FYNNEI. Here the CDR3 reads CASSGQGAKFF. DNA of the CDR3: TGTGCCAGCAGCGGACAGGGGGCCAAGTTCTTC.

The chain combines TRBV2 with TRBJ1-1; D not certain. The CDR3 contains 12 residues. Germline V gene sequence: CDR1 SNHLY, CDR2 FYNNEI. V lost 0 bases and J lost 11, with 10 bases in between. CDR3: CASSEATSKAFF. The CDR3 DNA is TGTGCCAGCAGTGAAGCGACAAGCAAGGCTTTCTTT.

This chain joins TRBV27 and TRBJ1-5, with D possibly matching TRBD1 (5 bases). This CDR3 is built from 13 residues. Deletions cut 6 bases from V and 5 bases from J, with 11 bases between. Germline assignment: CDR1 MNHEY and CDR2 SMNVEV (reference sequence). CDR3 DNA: TGTGCCAGCAGGTTCAGGGCTTATCAGCCCCAGCATTTT. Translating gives CASRFRAYQPQHF.

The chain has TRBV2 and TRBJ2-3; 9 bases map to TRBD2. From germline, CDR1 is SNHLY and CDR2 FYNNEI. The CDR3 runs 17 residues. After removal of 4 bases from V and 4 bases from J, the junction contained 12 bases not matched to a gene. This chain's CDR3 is CASSVDLAGGPADTQYF. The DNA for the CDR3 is TGTGCCAGCAGTGTTGATCTGGCGGGGGGGCCGGCAGATACGCAGTATTTT. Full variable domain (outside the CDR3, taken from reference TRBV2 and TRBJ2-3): EPEVTQTPSHQVTQMGQEVILRCVPISNHLYFYWYRQILGQKVEFLVSFYNNEISEKSEIFDDQFSVERPDGSNFTLKIRSTKLEDSAMYFCASSVDLAGGPADTQYFGPGTRLTVL.

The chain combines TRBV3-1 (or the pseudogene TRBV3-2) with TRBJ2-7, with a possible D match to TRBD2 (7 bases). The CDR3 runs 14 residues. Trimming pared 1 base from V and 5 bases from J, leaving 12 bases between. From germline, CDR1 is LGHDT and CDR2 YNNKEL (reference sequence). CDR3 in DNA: TGTGCCAGCAGCCAAGCCGGGGGGCACCACGAGCAGTACTTC. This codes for CASSQAGGHHEQYF.

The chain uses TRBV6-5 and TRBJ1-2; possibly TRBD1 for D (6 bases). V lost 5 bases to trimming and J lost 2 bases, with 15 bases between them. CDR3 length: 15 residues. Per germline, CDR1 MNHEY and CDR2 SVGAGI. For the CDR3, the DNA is TGTGCCAGCAGTACTACACAGGGCCGAAACTATGGCTACACCTTC. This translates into CASSTTQGRNYGYTF.

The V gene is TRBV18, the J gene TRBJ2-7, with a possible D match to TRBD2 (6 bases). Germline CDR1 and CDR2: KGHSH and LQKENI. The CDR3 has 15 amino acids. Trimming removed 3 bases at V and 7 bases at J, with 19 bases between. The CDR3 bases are TGTGCCAGCTCACCCCCGGGTCGCCGTGCGGGGGAGCAGTACTTC. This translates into CASSPPGRRAGEQYF.

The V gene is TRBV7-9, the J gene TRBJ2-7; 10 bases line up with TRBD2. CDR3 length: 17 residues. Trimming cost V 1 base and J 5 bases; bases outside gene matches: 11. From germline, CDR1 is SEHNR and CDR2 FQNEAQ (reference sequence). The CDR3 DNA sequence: TGTGCCAGCAGCTTAGTCCCTAGCGGGAGTATCGTCAACGAGCAGTACTTC. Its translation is CASSLVPSGSIVNEQYF.

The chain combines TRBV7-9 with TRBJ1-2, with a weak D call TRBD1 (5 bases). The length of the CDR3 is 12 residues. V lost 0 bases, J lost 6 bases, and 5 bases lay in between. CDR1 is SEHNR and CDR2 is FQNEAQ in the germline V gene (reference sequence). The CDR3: CASSLARDGYTF. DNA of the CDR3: TGTGCCAGCAGCTTAGCCAGGGATGGCTACACCTTC.

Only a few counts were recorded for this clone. As DNA, the CDR3 is TGTGCCAGCAGCCCGTCGCGGGGGTACCAAGAGACCCAGTACTTC. Amino acid sequence: CASSPSRGYQETQYF. The chain employs TRBV27 and TRBJ2-5; TRBD2 matches at 7 bases. CDR1 is MNHEY, CDR2 SMNVEV, per germline (reference sequence). V lost 6 bases and J lost 0; bases outside the gene matches: 7. This CDR3 has 15 residues.

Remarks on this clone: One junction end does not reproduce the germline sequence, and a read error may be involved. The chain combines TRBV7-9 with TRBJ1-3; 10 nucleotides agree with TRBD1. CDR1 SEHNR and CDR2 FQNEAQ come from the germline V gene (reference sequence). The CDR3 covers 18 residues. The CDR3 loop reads CASSVARGQGTSGNTIYF. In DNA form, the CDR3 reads TGTGCCAGCAGCGTAGCCCGGGGACAGGGGACCTCTGGAAACACCATATATTTT.

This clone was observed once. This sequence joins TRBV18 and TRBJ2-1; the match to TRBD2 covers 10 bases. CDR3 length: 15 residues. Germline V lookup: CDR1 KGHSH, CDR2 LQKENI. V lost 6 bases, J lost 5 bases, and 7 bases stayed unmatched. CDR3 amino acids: CASSLLAGGNNEQFF. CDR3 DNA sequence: TGTGCCAGCTCGTTATTAGCGGGAGGTAACAATGAGCAGTTCTTC.

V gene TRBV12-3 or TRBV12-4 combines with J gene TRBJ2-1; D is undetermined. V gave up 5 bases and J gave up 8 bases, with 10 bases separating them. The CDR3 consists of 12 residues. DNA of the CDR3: TGTGCCAGCAGTCAGGATTGGGATGAGCAGTTCTTC. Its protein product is CASSQDWDEQFF.

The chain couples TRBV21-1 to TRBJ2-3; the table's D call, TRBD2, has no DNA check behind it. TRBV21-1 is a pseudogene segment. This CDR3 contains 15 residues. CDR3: CASSKVSSGRDTQYF. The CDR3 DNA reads TGTGCCAGCAGCAAAGTCAGTAGCGGGAGGGATACGCAGTATTTT.

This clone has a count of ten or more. CDR3: CASSLDRGGTEAFF. Written as DNA, the CDR3 is TGTGCCAGCAGCCTGGACAGGGGCGGCACTGAAGCTTTCTTT. The chain employs TRBV6-4 and TRBJ1-1; TRBD1 aligns across 9 bases. Unmatched junction bases numbered 6, after V lost 6 bases and J lost 4 bases. The CDR3 consists of 14 residues. Germline V lookup: CDR1 MRHNA, CDR2 SNTAGT.

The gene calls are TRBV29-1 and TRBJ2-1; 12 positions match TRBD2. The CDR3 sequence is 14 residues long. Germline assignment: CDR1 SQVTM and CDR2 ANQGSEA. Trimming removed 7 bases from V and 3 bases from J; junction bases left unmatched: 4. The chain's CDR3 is CSGKLAGGYNEQFF. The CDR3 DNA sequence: TGCAGCGGGAAACTAGCGGGAGGCTACAATGAGCAGTTCTTC.

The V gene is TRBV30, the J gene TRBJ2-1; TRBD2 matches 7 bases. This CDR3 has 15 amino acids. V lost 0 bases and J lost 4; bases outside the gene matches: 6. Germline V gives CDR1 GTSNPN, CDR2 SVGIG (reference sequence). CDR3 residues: CAWSVGIAGYNEQFF. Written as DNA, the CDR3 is TGTGCCTGGAGTGTAGGTATAGCGGGTTACAATGAGCAGTTCTTC.

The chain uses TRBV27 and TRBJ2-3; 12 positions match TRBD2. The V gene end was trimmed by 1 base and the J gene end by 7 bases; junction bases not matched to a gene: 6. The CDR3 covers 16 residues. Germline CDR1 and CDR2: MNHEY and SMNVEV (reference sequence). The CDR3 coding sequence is TGTGCCAGCAGTTTATTCCTAGCGGGAGGGGGCCATACGCAGTATTTT. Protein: CASSLFLAGGGHTQYF.

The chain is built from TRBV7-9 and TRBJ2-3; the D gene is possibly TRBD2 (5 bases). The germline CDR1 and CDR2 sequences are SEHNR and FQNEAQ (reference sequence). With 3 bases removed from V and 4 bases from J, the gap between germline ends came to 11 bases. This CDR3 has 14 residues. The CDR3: CASSFRGNADTQYF. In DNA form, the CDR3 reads TGTGCCAGCAGCTTTCGAGGGAATGCAGATACGCAGTATTTT.

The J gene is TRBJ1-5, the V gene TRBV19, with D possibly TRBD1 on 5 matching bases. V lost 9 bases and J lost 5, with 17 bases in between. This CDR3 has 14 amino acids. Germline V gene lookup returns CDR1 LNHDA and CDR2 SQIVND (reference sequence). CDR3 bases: TGTGCCAGCTCCCATTGGGGCCACGATCAGCCCCAGCATTTT. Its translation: CASSHWGHDQPQHF.

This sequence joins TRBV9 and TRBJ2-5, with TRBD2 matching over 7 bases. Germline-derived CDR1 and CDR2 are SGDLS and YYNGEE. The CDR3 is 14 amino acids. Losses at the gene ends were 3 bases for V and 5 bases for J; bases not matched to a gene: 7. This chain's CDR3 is CASSGLGGVETQYF. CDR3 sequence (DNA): TGTGCCAGCAGCGGCCTGGGAGGGGTTGAGACCCAGTACTTC.

CDR3 amino acids: CASSASGTPHSYNEQFF. The CDR3 DNA reads TGTGCCAGCAGCGCGTCGGGGACACCACACTCCTACAATGAGCAGTTCTTC. This sequence joins TRBV12-1 and TRBJ2-1; the table's D call, TRBD1, has no DNA check behind it. TRBV12-1 is an annotated pseudogene. The CDR3 covers 17 residues.